The subject of this entry is one T cell receptor (beta chain). This sample is part of a study of blood T cell repertoires in COVID-19. About the research overall: Samples of COVID-19 (acute and convalescent) were obtained from the United States, Italy and Spain. PBMCs, B-cell-depleted T cells, or T cells were the source of the cDNA or gDNA that made up the material.

Source study methods: Amplification of reference gene primers provided the estimated nucleated cell counts. Measured with immunoSEQ multiplex PCR; TCRdb has only the in-frame clones, and not every one. For V, J and clone size, that table is used; D and trimming come from the DNA. Of tens of thousands of clones listed, roughly 87% are singletons. CDR1 is MNHEY, CDR2 SVGEGT, per germline. This CDR3 is 14 amino acids long. V was pared by 5 bases and J by 4 bases, with 6 bases of the junction left unmatched. This clonotype originated in a man between 45 and 60 years old with active COVID-19. The sample taken for sequencing was peripheral blood. The chain is built from TRBV6-2 or TRBV6-3 and TRBJ1-2; 8 bases fit TRBD1. Written as DNA, the CDR3 is TGTGCCAGCAGTCGCGGACAGGGACGCTATGGCTACACCTTC. Its translation: CASSRGQGRYGYTF.